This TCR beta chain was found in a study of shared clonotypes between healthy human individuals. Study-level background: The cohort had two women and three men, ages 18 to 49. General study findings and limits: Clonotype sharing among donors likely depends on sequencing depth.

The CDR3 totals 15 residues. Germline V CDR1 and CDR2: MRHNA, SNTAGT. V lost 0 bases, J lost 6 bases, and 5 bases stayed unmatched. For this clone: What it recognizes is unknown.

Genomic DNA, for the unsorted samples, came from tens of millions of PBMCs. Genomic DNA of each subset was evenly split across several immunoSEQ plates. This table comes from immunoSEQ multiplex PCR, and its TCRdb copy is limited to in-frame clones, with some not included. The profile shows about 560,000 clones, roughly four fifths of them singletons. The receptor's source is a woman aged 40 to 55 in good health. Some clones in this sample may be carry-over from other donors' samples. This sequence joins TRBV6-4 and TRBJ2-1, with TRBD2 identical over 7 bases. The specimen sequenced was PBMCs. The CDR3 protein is CASSDSAGLSNEQFF. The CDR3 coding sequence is TGTGCCAGCAGTGACTCTGCGGGACTAAGCAATGAGCAGTTCTTC.